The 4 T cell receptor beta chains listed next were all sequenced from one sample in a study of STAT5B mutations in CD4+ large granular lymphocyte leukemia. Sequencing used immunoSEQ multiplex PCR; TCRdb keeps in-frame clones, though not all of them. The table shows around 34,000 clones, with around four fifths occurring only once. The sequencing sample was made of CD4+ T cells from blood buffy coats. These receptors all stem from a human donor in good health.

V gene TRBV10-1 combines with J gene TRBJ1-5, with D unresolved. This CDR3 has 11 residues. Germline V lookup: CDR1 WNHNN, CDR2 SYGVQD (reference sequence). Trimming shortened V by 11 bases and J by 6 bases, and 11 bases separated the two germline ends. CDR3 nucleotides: TGCGCCCCCCGAGGAGGTCAGCCCCAGCATTTT. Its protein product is CAPRGGQPQHF.

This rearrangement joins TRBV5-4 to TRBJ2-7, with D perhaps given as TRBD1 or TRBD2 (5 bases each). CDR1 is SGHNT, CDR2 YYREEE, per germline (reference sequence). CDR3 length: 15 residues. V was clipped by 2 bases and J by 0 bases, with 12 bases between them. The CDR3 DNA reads TGTGCCAGCAGCTTTTCCGGGACGGGCTCCTACGAGCAGTACTTC. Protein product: CASSFSGTGSYEQYF.

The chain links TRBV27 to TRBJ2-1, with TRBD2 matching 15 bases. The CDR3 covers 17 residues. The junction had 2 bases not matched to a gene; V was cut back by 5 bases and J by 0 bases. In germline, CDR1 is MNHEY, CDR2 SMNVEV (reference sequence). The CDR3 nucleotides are TGTGCCAGCAGTGTGGGACTAGCGGGAGGCTCCTACAATGAGCAGTTCTTC. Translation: CASSVGLAGGSYNEQFF.

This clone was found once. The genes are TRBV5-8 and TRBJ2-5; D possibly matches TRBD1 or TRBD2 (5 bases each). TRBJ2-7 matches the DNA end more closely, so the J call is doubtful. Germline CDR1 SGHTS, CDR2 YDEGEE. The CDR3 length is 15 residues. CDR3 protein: CASSLAQGVGYEQYF. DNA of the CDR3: TGTGCCAGCAGCTTGGCCCAGGGAGTAGGGTACGAGCAGTACTTC.